This is a list of T cell receptor beta chains from one sample in a study of T-cell memory formation after mild COVID-19. One entry per CDR3 protein, called by TCRdb with MiXCR from the 5' RACE reads. The sample has 150,000 to 200,000 distinct CDR3 sequences, roughly 15% seen once. The sequencing sample was made of PBMCs or a T cell subset sorted from them (not recorded which). These receptors all come from an adult woman who had mild COVID-19 (a few samples of this study predate the infection). Cell type and time point are not known. The CDR3 runs from the conserved cysteine through the conserved F or W. Each record gives: clone size, J gene, V gene, D gene, CDR3 protein, CDR3 DNA. A D gene is named only where the DNA matches it firmly. Clone size, where shown, is once, few, many, or a class for clones that have expanded.

clone_size: -; j_call: TRBJ1-1; v_call: TRBV15; d_call: -; cdr3_aa: CATSRGVNTEAFF; cdr3_nt: TGTGCCACCAGCAGAGGGGTGAACACTGAAGCTTTCTTT
clone_size: -; j_call: TRBJ2-7; v_call: TRBV7-8; d_call: -; cdr3_aa: CASSPRQRRLVEKFEQYF; cdr3_nt: TGTGCCAGCAGCCCCCGACAAAGACGTCTAGTAGAGAAGTTCGAGCAGTACTTC
clone_size: -; j_call: TRBJ2-6; v_call: TRBV18; d_call: -; cdr3_aa: CASRKDTGANVLTF; cdr3_nt: TGTGCCAGCCGCAAGGACACTGGGGCCAACGTCCTGACTTTC
clone_size: few; j_call: TRBJ2-1; v_call: TRBV12-3/TRBV12-4; d_call: TRBD2; cdr3_aa: CASSIYSGLGGNEQFF; cdr3_nt: TGTGCCAGCAGTATATACTCGGGACTAGGGGGGAATGAGCAGTTCTTC
clone_size: -; j_call: TRBJ1-4; v_call: TRBV7-6; d_call: TRBD1; cdr3_aa: CASSLTGGNEKLFF; cdr3_nt: TGTGCCAGCAGCTTGACAGGGGGGAATGAAAAACTGTTTTTT
clone_size: few; j_call: TRBJ1-2; v_call: TRBV5-4; d_call: TRBD1; cdr3_aa: CASSPGGTGVRYGYTF; cdr3_nt: TGTGCCAGCAGCCCTGGAGGGACAGGGGTACGCTATGGCTACACCTTC
clone_size: many; j_call: TRBJ2-3; v_call: TRBV6-6; d_call: TRBD2; cdr3_aa: CASSPLAGEGTDTQYF; cdr3_nt: TGTGCCAGCAGTCCACTAGCGGGAGAGGGCACAGATACGCAGTATTTT
clone_size: few; j_call: TRBJ2-7; v_call: TRBV5-1; d_call: -; cdr3_aa: CASSGTSYEQYF; cdr3_nt: TGCGCCAGCAGCGGAACAAGCTACGAGCAGTACTTC
clone_size: -; j_call: TRBJ2-1; v_call: TRBV5-1; d_call: TRBD2; cdr3_aa: CASSLGTSEGNNEQFF; cdr3_nt: TGCGCCAGCAGCCTAGGGACTAGTGAGGGGAACAATGAGCAGTTCTTC
clone_size: -; j_call: TRBJ1-1; v_call: TRBV10-3; d_call: TRBD1; cdr3_aa: CAISEGQANTEAFF; cdr3_nt: TGTGCCATCAGTGAAGGACAGGCAAACACTGAAGCTTTCTTT
clone_size: -; j_call: TRBJ2-7; v_call: TRBV12-3/TRBV12-4; d_call: -; cdr3_aa: CASSSMEQMDYEQYF; cdr3_nt: TGTGCCAGCAGTTCAATGGAACAGATGGACTACGAGCAGTACTTC
clone_size: few; j_call: TRBJ2-5; v_call: TRBV5-1; d_call: TRBD2; cdr3_aa: CASSLAPAGGRETQYF; cdr3_nt: TGCGCCAGCAGCTTGGCCCCAGCGGGAGGGAGAGAGACCCAGTACTTC
clone_size: -; j_call: TRBJ1-6; v_call: TRBV14; d_call: TRBD1; cdr3_aa: CASSPQGANSPLHF; cdr3_nt: TGTGCCAGCAGCCCCCAGGGGGCTAATTCACCCCTCCACTTT
clone_size: -; j_call: TRBJ1-5; v_call: TRBV24-1; d_call: TRBD1; cdr3_aa: CATSAGGSGQLNQPQHF; cdr3_nt: TGTGCCACCAGTGCGGGAGGATCGGGACAGCTCAATCAGCCCCAGCATTTT
clone_size: few; j_call: TRBJ2-2; v_call: TRBV4-1; d_call: -; cdr3_aa: CASRQGGPGELFF; cdr3_nt: TGCGCCAGCAGACAGGGAGGACCCGGGGAGCTGTTTTTT
clone_size: -; j_call: TRBJ2-3; v_call: TRBV7-3; d_call: TRBD1; cdr3_aa: CASSLDRATDTQYF; cdr3_nt: TGTGCCAGCAGCCTGGACAGGGCGACAGATACGCAGTATTTT
clone_size: -; j_call: TRBJ2-2; v_call: TRBV4-2; d_call: TRBD2; cdr3_aa: CASSHGLAGAMTPTGELFF; cdr3_nt: TGTGCCAGCAGCCATGGACTAGCGGGGGCCATGACGCCCACCGGGGAGCTGTTTTTT
clone_size: -; j_call: TRBJ2-2; v_call: TRBV21-1; d_call: -; cdr3_aa: CASSKGPAGDPGAEGTGELFF; cdr3_nt: TGTGCCAGCAGCAAAGGACCCGCCGGGGACCCGGGGGCCGAAGGTACCGGGGAGCTGTTTTTT
clone_size: few; j_call: TRBJ2-2; v_call: TRBV6-2/TRBV6-3; d_call: TRBD2; cdr3_aa: CASTAGETGELFF; cdr3_nt: TGTGCCAGCACAGCGGGAGAGACCGGGGAGCTGTTTTTT
clone_size: -; j_call: TRBJ1-2; v_call: TRBV29-1; d_call: TRBD1; cdr3_aa: CSFFQGARGYTF; cdr3_nt: TGCAGCTTTTTCCAGGGGGCGCGTGGCTACACCTTC
clone_size: -; j_call: TRBJ2-7; v_call: TRBV20-1; d_call: TRBD2; cdr3_aa: CSATRSSGRAYEQYF; cdr3_nt: TGCAGTGCTACCCGTTCTAGCGGGAGGGCCTACGAGCAGTACTTC
clone_size: -; j_call: TRBJ2-5; v_call: TRBV7-2; d_call: -; cdr3_aa: CASSRPGGAETQYF; cdr3_nt: TGTGCCAGCAGTCGACCGGGGGGCGCAGAGACCCAGTACTTC
clone_size: few; j_call: TRBJ2-2; v_call: TRBV7-9; d_call: -; cdr3_aa: CASSETVNTGELFF; cdr3_nt: TGTGCCAGCAGCGAAACCGTAAACACCGGGGAGCTGTTTTTT
clone_size: few; j_call: TRBJ1-2; v_call: TRBV3-1; d_call: TRBD1; cdr3_aa: CASSPRQGGYGYTF; cdr3_nt: TGTGCCAGCAGCCCACGACAGGGAGGCTATGGCTACACCTTC
clone_size: few; j_call: TRBJ2-5; v_call: TRBV12-3/TRBV12-4; d_call: TRBD2; cdr3_aa: CASRRGLAGEGVRETQYF; cdr3_nt: TGTGCCAGCAGACGCGGACTAGCGGGAGAAGGAGTGAGAGAGACCCAGTACTTC
clone_size: -; j_call: TRBJ2-5; v_call: TRBV4-2; d_call: TRBD2; cdr3_aa: CASSQASLPGLAGSETQYF; cdr3_nt: TGTGCCAGCAGCCAAGCGAGTCTACCCGGACTAGCGGGAAGTGAGACCCAGTACTTC
clone_size: -; j_call: TRBJ1-3; v_call: TRBV4-1; d_call: -; cdr3_aa: CASSRQPSGNTIYF; cdr3_nt: TGCGCCAGCAGCCGTCAACCCTCTGGAAACACCATATATTTT
clone_size: -; j_call: TRBJ1-1; v_call: TRBV12-3/TRBV12-4; d_call: -; cdr3_aa: CASSLGLGAVEAFF; cdr3_nt: TGTGCCAGCAGTTTAGGCTTAGGAGCGGTTGAAGCTTTCTTT
clone_size: few; j_call: TRBJ2-5; v_call: TRBV25-1; d_call: -; cdr3_aa: CASSEWETQYF; cdr3_nt: TGTGCCAGCAGTGAATGGGAGACCCAGTACTTC
clone_size: once; j_call: TRBJ2-2; v_call: TRBV6-2/TRBV6-3; d_call: -; cdr3_aa: CASRVRAYRDINTGELFF; cdr3_nt: TGTGCCAGCAGAGTCAGAGCCTACCGGGACATAAACACCGGGGAGCTGTTTTTT
clone_size: few; j_call: TRBJ2-3; v_call: TRBV7-9; d_call: TRBD2; cdr3_aa: CASSPTLTSGRATDTQYF; cdr3_nt: TGTGCCAGCAGCCCGACTCTTACTAGCGGGAGGGCCACAGATACGCAGTATTTT
clone_size: few; j_call: TRBJ2-3; v_call: TRBV14; d_call: -; cdr3_aa: CASSFTDIGKGGSQYF; cdr3_nt: TGTGCCAGCAGCTTCACCGACATAGGGAAGGGCGGTTCGCAGTATTTT
clone_size: few; j_call: TRBJ1-1; v_call: TRBV9; d_call: -; cdr3_aa: CASSVGSGAGNTEAFF; cdr3_nt: TGTGCCAGCAGCGTAGGATCGGGCGCGGGTAACACTGAAGCTTTCTTT
clone_size: -; j_call: TRBJ2-3; v_call: TRBV12-3/TRBV12-4; d_call: -; cdr3_aa: CASSRGLSTDTQYF; cdr3_nt: TGTGCCAGCAGTCGCGGACTGAGCACAGATACGCAGTATTTT
clone_size: few; j_call: TRBJ1-3; v_call: TRBV14; d_call: -; cdr3_aa: CASSQVRGDSGNTIYF; cdr3_nt: TGTGCCAGCAGCCAAGTTCGGGGGGACTCTGGAAACACCATATATTTT
clone_size: -; j_call: TRBJ2-1; v_call: TRBV30; d_call: TRBD2; cdr3_aa: CAWRVGTSGSEQFF; cdr3_nt: TGTGCCTGGAGAGTGGGGACTAGCGGGAGTGAGCAGTTCTTC
clone_size: few; j_call: TRBJ2-7; v_call: TRBV7-9; d_call: TRBD1; cdr3_aa: CASSLGPQGSTYEQYF; cdr3_nt: TGTGCCAGCAGCTTGGGCCCACAGGGGTCCACCTACGAGCAGTACTTC
clone_size: -; j_call: TRBJ1-1; v_call: TRBV7-9; d_call: -; cdr3_aa: CASSRGTWAGFF; cdr3_nt: TGTGCCAGCAGCCGAGGAACGTGGGCGGGTTTCTTT
clone_size: few; j_call: TRBJ2-3; v_call: TRBV9; d_call: -; cdr3_aa: CASSVDWTTDTQYF; cdr3_nt: TGTGCCAGCAGCGTAGACTGGACCACAGATACGCAGTATTTT
clone_size: few; j_call: TRBJ1-2; v_call: TRBV5-1; d_call: TRBD1; cdr3_aa: CASSLEDRDPYTF; cdr3_nt: TGCGCCAGCAGCTTGGAAGACAGGGACCCTTACACCTTC
clone_size: once; j_call: TRBJ1-1; v_call: TRBV5-4; d_call: -; cdr3_aa: CASSGTSNTEAFF; cdr3_nt: TGTGCCAGCAGCGGGACATCGAACACTGAAGCTTTCTTT
clone_size: -; j_call: TRBJ2-1; v_call: TRBV7-9; d_call: -; cdr3_aa: CASSPPVSSYNEQFF; cdr3_nt: TGTGCCAGCAGCCCTCCGGTGAGCTCCTACAATGAGCAGTTCTTC
clone_size: -; j_call: TRBJ2-5; v_call: TRBV7-2; d_call: TRBD1; cdr3_aa: CASSVEWGQGTGETQYF; cdr3_nt: TGTGCCAGCAGCGTAGAGTGGGGACAGGGAACGGGAGAGACCCAGTACTTC
clone_size: few; j_call: TRBJ2-1; v_call: TRBV12-5; d_call: -; cdr3_aa: CASGFRGPNEQFF; cdr3_nt: TGTGCTAGTGGTTTCCGAGGTCCCAATGAGCAGTTCTTC
clone_size: many; j_call: TRBJ2-2; v_call: TRBV5-5; d_call: -; cdr3_aa: CASSPRGPNTGELFF; cdr3_nt: TGTGCCAGCAGCCCCCGGGGCCCGAACACCGGGGAGCTGTTTTTT
clone_size: -; j_call: TRBJ2-7; v_call: TRBV4-1; d_call: -; cdr3_aa: CASSQVFASRDEQYF; cdr3_nt: TGCGCCAGCAGCCAAGTCTTTGCAAGTCGGGACGAGCAGTACTTC
clone_size: few; j_call: TRBJ2-3; v_call: TRBV7-2; d_call: -; cdr3_aa: CASSFFLGGTDTQYF; cdr3_nt: TGTGCCAGCAGCTTCTTTTTGGGGGGCACAGATACGCAGTATTTT
clone_size: few; j_call: TRBJ2-3; v_call: TRBV7-8; d_call: TRBD2; cdr3_aa: CASSLASGADTDTQYF; cdr3_nt: TGTGCCAGCAGCTTGGCTAGCGGGGCAGACACAGATACGCAGTATTTT
clone_size: -; j_call: TRBJ1-3; v_call: TRBV12-3/TRBV12-4; d_call: TRBD1; cdr3_aa: CASSSTGTGNTIYF; cdr3_nt: TGTGCCAGCAGTTCGACAGGGACAGGAAACACCATATATTTT
clone_size: -; j_call: TRBJ2-7; v_call: TRBV7-9; d_call: -; cdr3_aa: CASSYPSRVHGTGYYEQYF; cdr3_nt: TGTGCCAGCAGCTATCCGAGTCGGGTACACGGGACGGGGTACTACGAGCAGTACTTC
clone_size: -; j_call: TRBJ2-1; v_call: TRBV5-8; d_call: TRBD2; cdr3_aa: CASRLGRSSYNEQFF; cdr3_nt: TGTGCCAGCAGACTCGGGAGGAGCTCCTACAATGAGCAGTTCTTC
clone_size: -; j_call: TRBJ1-1; v_call: TRBV5-5; d_call: -; cdr3_aa: CASSLPGAAEAFF; cdr3_nt: TGTGCCAGCAGCTTGCCCGGGGCGGCTGAAGCTTTCTTT
clone_size: few; j_call: TRBJ1-6; v_call: TRBV20-1; d_call: TRBD1; cdr3_aa: CSASIQGSYNSPLHF; cdr3_nt: TGCAGTGCTAGTATACAGGGGTCCTATAATTCACCCCTCCACTTT
clone_size: few; j_call: TRBJ2-2; v_call: TRBV7-2; d_call: -; cdr3_aa: CASTSNTGELFF; cdr3_nt: TGTGCCAGCACCTCGAACACCGGGGAGCTGTTTTTT
clone_size: few; j_call: TRBJ1-1; v_call: TRBV12-3/TRBV12-4; d_call: -; cdr3_aa: CASTLTGAEAFF; cdr3_nt: TGTGCCAGCACCCTCACGGGGGCAGAAGCTTTCTTT
clone_size: -; j_call: TRBJ2-2; v_call: TRBV7-8; d_call: TRBD1; cdr3_aa: CASSPGTDGGELFF; cdr3_nt: TGTGCCAGCAGCCCCGGGACAGATGGCGGGGAGCTGTTTTTT
clone_size: many; j_call: TRBJ2-1; v_call: TRBV7-6; d_call: TRBD2; cdr3_aa: CASSIPTSGGANEQFF; cdr3_nt: TGTGCCAGCAGCATCCCGACTAGCGGGGGGGCGAATGAGCAGTTCTTC
clone_size: few; j_call: TRBJ2-7; v_call: TRBV6-5; d_call: -; cdr3_aa: CASESGLRYEQYF; cdr3_nt: TGTGCCAGCGAGTCGGGCCTACGTTACGAGCAGTACTTC
clone_size: few; j_call: TRBJ2-5; v_call: TRBV12-3/TRBV12-4; d_call: -; cdr3_aa: CASSLYVGETQYF; cdr3_nt: TGTGCCAGCAGTTTATATGTTGGGGAGACCCAGTACTTC